These 18 T cell receptor beta chains were sequenced from one sample in a study of healthy donors' naive CD4 and CD8 T cells. Each TCR library used around 500 ng of total RNA and a linear amplification protocol. TCRdb re-called the reads through MiXCR, storing one row per CDR3 protein. The repertoire holds about 180,000 distinct CDR3 sequences, with 65% to 75% as singletons. Source material: naive CD4+ and CD8+ T cells sorted from blood, pooled from several donors. These receptors were taken from a pool of human donors in good health; the sample pools cells from several healthy donors.

This chain connects TRBV27 to TRBJ2-7, with D unresolved. CDR3 length: 12 residues. In germline, CDR1 is MNHEY, CDR2 SMNVEV (reference sequence). Trimming left V 7 bases short and J 8 bases short, with 15 bases between. This CDR3 reads CASIGPLLQQYF. In DNA, the CDR3 is TGTGCCAGCATAGGCCCCCTCCTCCAGCAGTACTTC.

V is TRBV28 and J is TRBJ1-1, with no clear D. The V end was cut by 4 bases, the J end by 1 base, with 10 bases between. The germline V gene has CDR1 MDHEN and CDR2 SYDVKM. The CDR3 runs to 14 residues. The CDR3 bases are TGTGCCAGCAGTTCCCCAGAAGAGAACACTGAAGCTTTCTTT. This sequence encodes CASSSPEENTEAFF.

This clonotype has only one observation. The chain joins TRBV11-2 to TRBJ2-3, with D maybe TRBD1 (6 bases). Per the germline V gene, CDR1 is SGHAT and CDR2 is FQNNGV. Deletions cut 4 bases from V and 4 bases from J, with 15 bases between. CDR3 length: 15 amino acids. The CDR3 sequence is CASSYTGTGPDTQYF. The CDR3 DNA reads TGTGCCAGCAGCTACACCGGTACAGGGCCAGATACGCAGTATTTT.

This clonotype came up once. V usage is TRBV5-6 and J usage is TRBJ1-1, with 10 bases matching TRBD1. Trimming removed 3 bases from V and 1 base from J; junction bases left unmatched: 9. Germline V gene sequence: CDR1 SGHDT, CDR2 YYEEEE. The CDR3 is 17 residues long. CDR3 amino acids: CASSSSRDRGQNTEAFF. As DNA, the CDR3 is TGTGCCAGCAGCTCAAGTCGGGACAGGGGACAGAACACTGAAGCTTTCTTT.

The chain joins TRBV29-1 to TRBJ1-2; no clear D gene. CDR1 is SQVTM, CDR2 ANQGSEA, per germline. This CDR3 region has 16 residues. The V end was cut by 0 bases, the J end by 3 bases, with 17 bases between. In nucleotides, the CDR3 is TGCAGCGTTGAAGATACAAGGGAGAGTTTCGACTATGGCTACACCTTC. As protein: CSVEDTRESFDYGYTF. The whole variable domain, remainder taken from reference TRBV29-1 and TRBJ1-2, is SAVISQKPSRDICQRGTSLTIQCQVDSQVTMMFWYRQQPGQSLTLIATANQGSEATYESGFVIDKFPISRPNLTFSTLTVSNMSPEDSSIYLCSVEDTRESFDYGYTFGSGTRLTVV.

The chain is built from TRBV29-1 and TRBJ2-7; D gene uncertain. V lost 5 bases, J lost 3 bases, and 8 bases lay in between. This CDR3 region has 11 residues. Germline values: CDR1 SQVTM, CDR2 ANQGSEA. Here the CDR3 DNA reads TGCAGCGTTCCGCTAGACTACGAGCAGTACTTC. It specifies CSVPLDYEQYF.

This clonotype appeared a single time. The V call is TRBV19, the J call TRBJ2-1, with D perhaps TRBD1 or TRBD2 (6 bases each). Germline CDR1 and CDR2: LNHDA and SQIVND (reference sequence). This CDR3 spans 13 amino acids. V was clipped by 8 bases and J by 5 bases, with 13 bases between them. CDR3 protein: CASAGHRNNEQFF. The CDR3, as DNA: TGTGCCAGTGCGGGACACCGAAACAATGAGCAGTTCTTC.

The DNA of the CDR3 is TGCGCCAGCAGCTTGGAGGGACAGGGCAATGAGCAGTTCTTC. Translated: CASSLEGQGNEQFF. The chain combines TRBV5-1 with TRBJ2-1; TRBD1 aligns across 9 bases. The J segment lost 6 bases and the V segment lost 0 bases, leaving 1 base of the junction unmatched. This CDR3 region has 14 residues. From germline, CDR1 is SGHRS and CDR2 YFSETQ.

This chain uses TRBV15 with TRBJ2-3; D call uncertain. Trimming took 1 base from V and 3 from J, leaving 5 bases between them. Germline V CDR1 and CDR2: LNHNV, YYDKDF (reference sequence). This CDR3 is 13 amino acids long. CDR3 sequence reads: CATSRGQTDTQYF. CDR3 sequence (DNA): TGTGCCACCAGCAGAGGCCAAACAGATACGCAGTATTTT.

The rearrangement joins TRBV6-5 to TRBJ2-7; D not certain. Germline CDR1 is MNHEY and CDR2 is SVGAGI. The CDR3 runs 13 residues. With 5 bases removed from V and 3 bases from J, the gap between germline ends came to 11 bases. The CDR3 protein is CASSPLRGYEQYF. The DNA of the CDR3 is TGTGCCAGCAGTCCCCTGCGCGGCTACGAGCAGTACTTC.

This clonotype was picked up a small number of times. The gene calls are TRBV29-1 and TRBJ1-2, with 9 bases aligning to TRBD1. The CDR3 is 12 residues long. With V trimmed by 6 bases and J by 7 bases, 6 bases remained unmatched. Looked up from germline, CDR1 is SQVTM and CDR2 is ANQGSEA. CDR3: CSVQQGAFGYTF. CDR3 sequence (DNA): TGCAGCGTCCAACAGGGGGCGTTTGGCTACACCTTC.

This clonotype was observed once. A read error may produce the germline difference seen at one junction end. The chain carries TRBV20-1 and TRBJ2-7; the D gene is possibly TRBD1 (6 bases). This CDR3 has 15 residues. The germline V gene has CDR1 DFQATT and CDR2 SNEGSKA (reference sequence). Written as DNA, the CDR3 is TGCAGTGCCAGAGATCAGGGGACCTATACCTACGAGCAGTACTTC. It specifies CSARDQGTYTYEQYF.

V is TRBV29-1 and J is TRBJ2-1; no clear D gene. Trimming pared 4 bases from V and 0 bases from J, leaving 7 bases between. The CDR3 runs 13 residues. Germline V gene data show CDR1 as SQVTM and CDR2 as ANQGSEA. This CDR3 is CSVVGLSYNEQFF. CDR3 sequence (DNA): TGCAGCGTTGTAGGGCTCTCCTACAATGAGCAGTTCTTC.

This rearrangement joins TRBV7-2 to TRBJ2-7, with 11 bases lining up with TRBD2. Germline assignment: CDR1 SGHTA and CDR2 FQGNSA. The trim removed 5 bases at V and 3 bases at J, leaving 9 bases unmatched. This CDR3 comprises 16 residues. The CDR3 sequence is CASSPRASGRYYEQYF. The CDR3 nucleotides are TGTGCCAGCAGCCCGCGCGCTAGCGGGAGGTACTACGAGCAGTACTTC.

The chain employs TRBV19 and TRBJ1-2; D not certain. In germline, CDR1 is LNHDA, CDR2 SQIVND (reference sequence). Trimming cost V 3 bases and J 4 bases, with 6 bases left between them. The CDR3 is made up of 12 amino acids. CDR3 region: CASSIDPYGYTF. The DNA for the CDR3 is TGTGCCAGTAGTATCGACCCCTATGGCTACACCTTC. The full variable domain, completed using reference TRBV19 and TRBJ1-2, is DGGITQSPKYLFRKEGQNVTLSCEQNLNHDAMYWYRQDPGQGLRLIYYSQIVNDFQKGDIAEGYSVSREKKESFPLTVTSAQKNPTAFYLCASSIDPYGYTFGSGTRLTVV.

This rearrangement joins TRBV4-2 to TRBJ2-7, with a possible D match to TRBD2 (6 bases). The germline CDR1 and CDR2 sequences are LGHNA and YNFKEQ. The V gene lost 0 bases and the J gene lost 2 bases, with 8 bases spanning the gap. This CDR3 contains 14 residues. CDR3 amino acids: CASSQDKRAYEQYF. CDR3 nucleotide sequence: TGTGCCAGCAGCCAAGATAAGCGGGCCTACGAGCAGTACTTC.

The chain combines TRBV15 with TRBJ2-3; D remains ambiguous. CDR1 and CDR2 from the germline V gene are LNHNV and YYDKDF (reference sequence). With 0 bases removed from V and 10 bases from J, the gap between germline ends came to 8 bases. This CDR3 contains 12 residues. This CDR3 reads CATSRDRSSQYF. The CDR3 nucleotides read TGTGCCACCAGCAGAGATCGGTCGTCGCAGTATTTT.

The chain has TRBV4-1 and TRBJ1-5, with unresolved D. With 1 base removed from V and 0 bases from J, the gap between germline ends came to 10 bases. CDR3 length equals 16 residues. From germline, CDR1 is MGHRA and CDR2 YSYEKL. The CDR3 DNA reads TGCGCCAGCAGCCAAGGGAGTCGAAGTAGCAATCAGCCCCAGCATTTT. Encoded protein: CASSQGSRSSNQPQHF.